This TCR beta chain emerged from a study of shared clonotypes between healthy human individuals. About the research overall: Participating donors consisted of a couple of women and a few men aged 18 to 49. General observations from the study: Generation probabilities were higher for clonotypes shared across all four sorted-subset donors than for unshared ones.

The table came from immunoSEQ multiplex PCR; TCRdb's copy has only in-frame clones and leaves some out. The data contain about 710,000 clones, 72% of them seen just once; the ten biggest clones take up around 1.8%. V was shortened by 4 bases and J by 5 bases, with 17 bases between the two germline ends. CDR1 is SNHLY and CDR2 is FYNNEI in the germline V gene. The CDR3 is made up of 15 amino acids. In regard to this clone: Its antigen remains unidentified.

The sequenced material came from memory CD4+ T cells sorted from blood. This sample's subset: CD45RA-negative fraction. The TCR originated in a woman aged 25 to 39 in good health. The chain couples TRBV2 to TRBJ1-1, with D maybe TRBD1 (6 bases). The CDR3 region has the DNA TGTGCCAGCAGTGGGACGCGAGGGGGGGATACTGAAGCTTTCTTT. It translates to CASSGTRGGDTEAFF.